This is a list of T cell receptor beta chains from one sample in a study of T-cell memory formation after mild COVID-19. TCRdb re-analysed the 5' RACE reads in MiXCR, keeping a single row per CDR3 protein. This table holds hundreds of thousands of distinct CDR3 sequences, about a fifth found once. Source material: PBMCs or a T cell subset sorted from them (not recorded which). All receptors derive from an adult woman who had mild COVID-19 (a few samples of this study predate the infection). Cell type and time point are not known. CDR3s include the opening cysteine and the closing phenylalanine or tryptophan.

v_gene	j_gene	CDR3aa
TRBV7-3	TRBJ2-1	CASSLSGRDHNEQFF
TRBV6-1	TRBJ1-5	CASSNRRATGQPQHF
TRBV4-3	TRBJ2-3	CASSQGGEGFSTDTQYF
TRBV5-1	TRBJ2-2	CASRLSGSANTGELFF
TRBV15	TRBJ1-5	CATSRERASQPQHF
TRBV13	TRBJ2-2	CASSPVGTGGAPNTGELFF
TRBV11-2	TRBJ2-1	CASSSTSTGDPEQFF
TRBV5-1	TRBJ2-7	CASSQDPGQGTFSYEQYF
TRBV18	TRBJ2-7	CASSPPSAGTYEQYF
TRBV5-1	TRBJ1-5	CASSLEGGFRQPQHF
TRBV12-3/TRBV12-4	TRBJ2-3	CASSPGLAGKDTQYF
TRBV29-1	TRBJ1-1	CSVEAGLEAFF
TRBV12-3/TRBV12-4	TRBJ2-7	CASSSDRGAQYF
TRBV7-9	TRBJ1-2	CASSLLRTERNYGYTF
TRBV7-2	TRBJ2-5	CASSLGGNSAETQYF
TRBV11-2	TRBJ1-1	CASSLNRDTLGAFF
TRBV20-1	TRBJ1-2	CSAMRGRYGYTF
TRBV5-6	TRBJ2-1	CASSLATVPSSYNEQFF
TRBV10-3	TRBJ1-1	CAISDPGQGNTEAFF
TRBV12-3/TRBV12-4	TRBJ1-5	CASTSGARPQHF
TRBV6-1	TRBJ1-1	CASSKGQGARTEAFF
TRBV5-8	TRBJ1-5	CASSPTGVRPQHF
TRBV24-1	TRBJ2-2	CATSEGSGELFF
TRBV5-6	TRBJ2-5	CASSLIGQRGQETQYF
TRBV7-2	TRBJ2-5	CASSHVRYPGETQYF
TRBV19	TRBJ2-5	CASSILGLGEETQYF
TRBV24-1	TRBJ2-5	CATSDSAINRQETQYF
TRBV5-1	TRBJ2-5	CASSYERGYETQYF
TRBV11-2	TRBJ1-3	CASSLQTEVYF
TRBV7-9	TRBJ2-7	CASSLEPSNEQYF
TRBV5-4	TRBJ2-7	CASRDGRLYEQYF
TRBV20-1	TRBJ1-6	CSARDTARAPLHF
TRBV4-3	TRBJ2-7	CASSQQPYSSGNSDEQYF
TRBV4-1	TRBJ2-1	CASSPLGLAVKEQFF
TRBV5-1	TRBJ1-1	CASSHPGTEAFF
TRBV7-9	TRBJ2-1	CASSLTRREQFF
TRBV5-8	TRBJ2-1	CASSLAQDRVDGDEQFF
TRBV4-1	TRBJ2-7	CASSPKGQSYEQYF
TRBV12-3/TRBV12-4	TRBJ2-1	CASSFGTQPVNEQFF
TRBV11-1	TRBJ2-3	CASSPDGRTLGADTQYF
TRBV27	TRBJ2-3	CASSSLRTQYF
TRBV4-2	TRBJ2-3	CASSQGLAGGPADTQYF
TRBV5-5	TRBJ1-5	CASSLDGYNQPQHF
TRBV12-3/TRBV12-4	TRBJ1-2	CASSLAPGTYGYTF
TRBV5-1	TRBJ1-5	CASSLDGLNQPQHF
TRBV7-8	TRBJ1-5	CASSPGTGDNQPQHF
TRBV4-2	TRBJ1-2	CASSQLGREGGYTF
TRBV6-5	TRBJ2-7	CASSMGLKYEQYF
TRBV7-3	TRBJ2-7	CASARGQGAYEQYF
TRBV6-1	TRBJ1-2	CASMRGYYGYTF